The next 29 T cell receptor beta chains were all read from a single sample in a study of graft-versus-host responses after intestinal transplantation. Only in-frame clones appear in the TCRdb table, and some are missing; sequencing was by immunoSEQ multiplex PCR. The sample yields about 39,000 clones, nearly 95% seen once. The antigens of these receptors remain unknown. Sample: unstimulated CD8+ T cells sorted from spleen or lymph node cells, taken before transplant. The receptors originated from a human donor who was the organ donor for an intestinal transplant.

The J gene is TRBJ2-7, the V gene TRBV29-1; tentatively, D is TRBD2 (5 bases). Per the germline V gene, CDR1 is SQVTM and CDR2 is ANQGSEA. V gave up 4 bases and J gave up 3 bases, with 19 bases separating them. The CDR3 runs 15 residues. DNA for the CDR3: TGCAGCGTTGCTCCCCCGGATAGCGATCTCTACGAGCAGTACTTC. It codes for CSVAPPDSDLYEQYF.

The V call is TRBV4-1, the J call TRBJ2-5, with TRBD2 matching over 12 bases. Judging by the DNA end, TRBJ2-7 fits better; the J call may be wrong. CDR3 length: 17 residues. Per germline, CDR1 MGHRA and CDR2 YSYEKL. The CDR3 here is CASSQGVGLAGLYEQYF. CDR3 DNA sequence: TGCGCCAGCAGCCAAGGTGTCGGACTAGCGGGATTGTACGAGCAGTACTTC.

The V and J genes are TRBV2 and TRBJ2-5, with a possible D match to TRBD2 (5 bases). The tail of the sequence fits TRBJ2-7 better, so the J call may be wrong. Germline V gene lookup returns CDR1 SNHLY and CDR2 FYNNEI. The CDR3 totals 17 residues. The CDR3 spells CASSEAFGGLSSYEQYF. The CDR3 nucleotides are TGTGCCAGCAGTGAAGCCTTTGGCGGACTTAGCTCCTACGAGCAGTACTTC.

The chain carries TRBV25-1 and TRBJ1-1; no firm D call. In germline, CDR1 is MGHDK, CDR2 SYGVNS. This CDR3 spans 11 amino acids. Between the trimmed V and J ends, which lost 3 bases and 4 bases, there was a span of 3 bases. The CDR3, as DNA: TGTGCCAGCAGTGATCTCACTGAAGCTTTCTTT. Translating it yields CASSDLTEAFF.

This sequence joins TRBV27 and TRBJ1-2; D not resolved. Germline loops: CDR1 MNHEY, CDR2 SMNVEV (reference sequence). V was shortened by 2 bases and J by 3 bases, with 7 bases between the two germline ends. The CDR3 length is 13 residues. The DNA of the CDR3 is TGTGCCAGCAGTTTAAAGGGAGACTATGGCTACACCTTC. Translated, it gives CASSLKGDYGYTF.

The chain combines TRBV5-1 with TRBJ2-2, with TRBD2 identical over 7 bases. The CDR3 has 16 amino acids. V lost 2 bases, J lost 4 bases, and 8 bases stayed unmatched. Germline V gene data show CDR1 as SGHRS and CDR2 as YFSETQ. This chain's CDR3 is CASSFVQPGGTGELFF. The CDR3, as DNA: TGCGCCAGCAGCTTCGTCCAACCGGGGGGCACCGGGGAGCTGTTTTTT.

This clone showed up just once. The chain has TRBV4-1 and TRBJ2-7; D is undetermined. The germline V and J ends were trimmed by 0 bases and 4 bases, with 10 bases remaining between them. The CDR3 spans 14 residues. Per the germline V gene, CDR1 is MGHRA and CDR2 is YSYEKL. The CDR3 sequence: CASSQEPVVYEQYF. The CDR3 bases are TGCGCCAGCAGCCAAGAACCGGTTGTTTACGAGCAGTACTTC.

The chain combines TRBV27 with TRBJ2-3; 8 positions match TRBD2. Germline V gives CDR1 MNHEY, CDR2 SMNVEV (reference sequence). The CDR3 is made up of 15 amino acids. V lost 3 bases, J lost 4 bases, and 6 bases stayed unmatched. The CDR3 protein is CASSLYGGAPDTQYF. CDR3 bases: TGTGCCAGCAGTTTGTACGGGGGGGCCCCAGATACGCAGTATTTT.

This clone was seen just once. In the same sample, other DNA sequences code for this CDR3. The chain employs TRBV5-1 and TRBJ2-1; D ambiguous. The germline gives CDR1 SGHRS, CDR2 YFSETQ. V was pared by 0 bases and J by 4 bases, with 2 bases between. This CDR3 is built from 12 residues. CDR3 coding DNA: TGCGCCAGCAGCTTGGCGTACAATGAGCAGTTCTTC. It translates to CASSLAYNEQFF.

V usage is TRBV27 and J usage is TRBJ2-1; 12 nucleotides match TRBD2. This CDR3 contains 16 residues. Germline values: CDR1 MNHEY, CDR2 SMNVEV (reference sequence). V was pared by 4 bases and J by 6 bases, with 7 bases of the junction left unmatched. The CDR3 DNA sequence: TGTGCCAGCAGTTCCCCGACTAGCGGGAGAGGCAATGAGCAGTTCTTC. As protein: CASSSPTSGRGNEQFF.

V usage is TRBV5-1 and J usage is TRBJ2-7, with D uncertain. The CDR3 has 13 amino acids. Between the trimmed V and J ends, which lost 4 bases and 0 bases, there was a span of 8 bases. In germline, CDR1 is SGHRS, CDR2 YFSETQ. The CDR3 nucleotides are TGCGCCAGCAGCCCGGAACTCTCCTACGAGCAGTACTTC. Translating it yields CASSPELSYEQYF. Full variable domain (outside the CDR3, taken from reference TRBV5-1 and TRBJ2-7): KAGVTQTPRYLIKTRGQQVTLSCSPISGHRSVSWYQQTPGQGLQFLFEYFSETQRNKGNFPGRFSGRQFSNSRSEMNVSTLELGDSALYLCASSPELSYEQYFGPGTRLTVT.

DNA for the CDR3: TGTGCCAGCAGCCTAAGCGGGAGCACGGACGAGCAGTACTTC. This translates into CASSLSGSTDEQYF. The chain recombines TRBV11-2 with TRBJ2-7, with TRBD2 matching 8 bases. The CDR3 is made up of 14 amino acids. The trim removed 5 bases at V and 5 bases at J, leaving 8 bases unmatched. Germline-derived CDR1 and CDR2 are SGHAT and FQNNGV.

V is TRBV9 and J is TRBJ2-7; 9 bases agree with TRBD1. Germline CDR1 is SGDLS and CDR2 is YYNGEE. The J segment lost 4 bases and the V segment lost 4 bases, leaving 9 bases of the junction unmatched. The CDR3 has 15 residues. This chain's CDR3 is CASSPSGTGKYEQYF. The CDR3 DNA reads TGTGCCAGCAGCCCGTCCGGGACAGGGAAATACGAGCAGTACTTC.

The chain carries TRBV5-5 and TRBJ1-1, with 7 bases that match TRBD1. Germline CDR1 and CDR2: SGHKS and YYEKEE (reference sequence). This CDR3 is built from 14 residues. V gave up 4 bases and J gave up 4 bases; unmatched junction bases: 7. The CDR3, as DNA: TGTGCCAGCAGCGATGCGACAGGGAGCACTGAAGCTTTCTTT. Its translation: CASSDATGSTEAFF.

V gene TRBV6-1 combines with J gene TRBJ2-4; D is unresolved. Trimming took off 1 base at V and 7 bases at J, with 11 bases between the two ends. Germline values: CDR1 MNHNS, CDR2 SASEGT. This CDR3 region has 14 residues. The CDR3 protein is CASSEGYWSNIQYF. CDR3 sequence (DNA): TGTGCCAGCAGTGAAGGGTATTGGAGCAACATTCAGTACTTC.

V usage is TRBV27 and J usage is TRBJ2-3; TRBD2 is a possible D gene (6 bases). The germline gives CDR1 MNHEY, CDR2 SMNVEV (reference sequence). V lost 5 bases, J lost 3 bases, and 9 bases lay in between. The CDR3 totals 13 residues. In DNA, the CDR3 is TGTGCCAGCAGTGGGGGGATAACAGATACGCAGTATTTT. Protein sequence: CASSGGITDTQYF.

The CDR3: CASSWGSGLSYEQYF. For the CDR3, the DNA is TGTGCCAGCAGTTGGGGTAGCGGGCTATCCTACGAGCAGTACTTC. The gene calls are TRBV27 and TRBJ2-7, with 7 bases identical to TRBD2. Germline V gives CDR1 MNHEY, CDR2 SMNVEV (reference sequence). J was trimmed by 1 base and V by 4 bases; bases with no gene match: 7. This CDR3 region has 15 residues.

This clone was counted a single time. This chain connects TRBV5-4 to TRBJ2-1; D is perhaps TRBD1 (5 bases). CDR1 SGHNT and CDR2 YYREEE come from the germline V gene (reference sequence). Trimming took 6 bases from V and 3 from J, leaving 16 bases between them. The length of the CDR3 is 15 residues. The CDR3 is CASTPARGHYNEQFF. DNA of the CDR3: TGTGCCAGCACCCCGGCCCGCGGACACTACAATGAGCAGTTCTTC.

The chain is built from TRBV12-5 and TRBJ1-1, with D possibly TRBD1 on 6 matching bases. Trimming pared 0 bases from V and 8 bases from J, leaving 22 bases between. This CDR3 has 17 residues. Germline V gene data show CDR1 as LGHNT and CDR2 as FRNRAP. In DNA, the CDR3 is TGTGCTAGTGGTTTGGTAAGGAGAACAGGGAGAGTAAAAGAAGCTTTCTTT. Protein product: CASGLVRRTGRVKEAFF.

This chain uses TRBV29-1 with TRBJ2-3; 7 bases line up with TRBD2. In germline, CDR1 is SQVTM, CDR2 ANQGSEA. This CDR3 has 16 residues. The J segment lost 1 base and the V segment lost 6 bases, leaving 13 bases of the junction unmatched. CDR3 loop: CSVHLFRGSGTDTQYF. In DNA form, the CDR3 reads TGCAGCGTCCACCTATTTCGCGGGAGCGGCACAGATACGCAGTATTTT.

The chain recombines TRBV18 with TRBJ2-1, with D tentatively TRBD2 (6 bases). The CDR3 consists of 15 residues. The V end was cut by 4 bases, the J end by 1 base, with 11 bases between. Per the germline V gene, CDR1 is KGHSH and CDR2 is LQKENI. The CDR3 spells CASSHPRESYNEQFF. In DNA form, the CDR3 reads TGTGCCAGCTCACACCCCCGGGAGTCCTACAATGAGCAGTTCTTC.

This rearrangement joins TRBV27 to TRBJ1-5; D is uncertain. The V and J ends lost 1 base and 7 bases respectively, with 5 bases between them. The CDR3 extends over 12 amino acids. In germline, CDR1 is MNHEY, CDR2 SMNVEV (reference sequence). Written as DNA, the CDR3 is TGTGCCAGCAGTTTATGCCTACAGCCCCAGCATTTT. This codes for CASSLCLQPQHF.

As regards this clone: Other nucleotide sequences from this sample produce the same CDR3. V and J are TRBV7-3 and TRBJ2-1; 12 bases line up with TRBD2. J gave up 4 bases and V 5 bases, and 3 bases lay outside the gene matches. This CDR3 is built from 15 residues. Germline CDR1 is SGHTA and CDR2 is FQGTGA. This CDR3 is CASSLGLAGYNEQFF. For the CDR3, the DNA is TGTGCCAGCAGCCTCGGACTAGCGGGGTACAATGAGCAGTTCTTC.

The chain joins TRBV27 to TRBJ2-7, with 7 bases identical to TRBD2. After removal of 7 bases from V and 6 bases from J, the junction contained 12 bases not matched to a gene. The germline V gene has CDR1 MNHEY and CDR2 SMNVEV (reference sequence). CDR3 size: 14 residues. CDR3 sequence (DNA): TGTGCCAGCAAGCTGGCTAGCGGTAGAAGCGAGCAGTACTTC. This codes for CASKLASGRSEQYF.

The chain is built from TRBV1 and TRBJ1-6. TRBV1 is marked as a pseudogene. The CDR3 spans 12 residues. CDR3 nucleotide sequence: TGCACCAGCAGCCATTTGAATTCACCCCTCCACTTT. This sequence encodes CTSSHLNSPLHF.

V usage is TRBV9 and J usage is TRBJ2-1, with 7 positions matching TRBD2. The CDR3 length is 14 residues. The germline V gene encodes CDR1 SGDLS and CDR2 YYNGEE. The V segment lost 0 bases and the J segment 4 bases; nucleotides outside the gene matches: 1. CDR3 amino acids: CASSVDGRYNEQFF. CDR3 nucleotides: TGTGCCAGCAGCGTAGACGGGAGGTACAATGAGCAGTTCTTC.

The chain combines TRBV9 with TRBJ2-2; 9 bases agree with TRBD2. Losses at the gene ends were 2 bases for V and 6 bases for J; bases not matched to a gene: 5. Germline V gives CDR1 SGDLS, CDR2 YYNGEE. The CDR3 has 15 residues. The CDR3 sequence is CASSVGSGGPGELFF. The CDR3 region has the DNA TGTGCCAGCAGCGTGGGTAGCGGGGGACCCGGGGAGCTGTTTTTT. Full variable domain (remainder filled in from reference TRBV9 and TRBJ2-2): DSGVTQTPKHLITATGQRVTLRCSPRSGDLSVYWYQQSLDQGLQFLIQYYNGEERAKGNILERFSAQQFPDLHSELNLSSLELGDSALYFCASSVGSGGPGELFFGEGSRLTVL.

V gene TRBV6-5 combines with J gene TRBJ2-1; the D is unclear. The CDR3 has 14 amino acids. Germline V gene lookup returns CDR1 MNHEY and CDR2 SVGAGI. V was trimmed by 2 bases and J by 2 bases, leaving 7 bases between them. Written as DNA, the CDR3 is TGTGCCAGCAGTTACGTGGGGACCTACAATGAGCAGTTCTTC. It translates to CASSYVGTYNEQFF.

This clone appeared once. This rearrangement joins TRBV19 to TRBJ2-2; tentative D call: TRBD1 (5 bases). This CDR3 spans 16 amino acids. The germline gives CDR1 LNHDA, CDR2 SQIVND (reference sequence). Trimming cost V 3 bases and J 4 bases, with 15 bases left between them. The CDR3 is CASSILQGPRTGELFF. Here the CDR3 DNA reads TGTGCCAGTAGTATTCTGCAGGGCCCTCGCACCGGGGAGCTGTTTTTT.